This entry lists 14 T cell receptor beta chains sequenced from one sample in a study of regulatory T cells in long-lasting Graves disease. The time point was: newly diagnosed GD, antithyroid drugs for less than 3 months. PBMCs were the source of the RNA used for TCR sequencing. Libraries of TCR beta came from iRepertoire HTBI primers plus Arm-PCR of CDR3 regions. TCRdb recomputed calls from the multiplex PCR reads with MiXCR, one row per CDR3 protein. The data hold 550,000 or so distinct CDR3 sequences, with more than 10% observed a single time. The same specimen was also included in a second study, on T cells in Graves' hyperthyroidism and ophthalmopathy.

Specimen: peripheral blood mononuclear cells (PBMCs), collected at new diagnosis, from a patient treated with antithyroid drugs. The receptor source for this set is a woman between 25 and 40 years old with Graves disease.

The chain is built from TRBV20-1 and TRBJ2-2, with 8 bases that match TRBD2. The CDR3 has 16 amino acids. From germline, CDR1 is DFQATT and CDR2 SNEGSKA (reference sequence). The V segment lost 0 bases and the J segment 1 base; nucleotides outside the gene matches: 4. Written as DNA, the CDR3 is TGCAGTGCTAGAGAATCAAGCGGGAGGAACACCGGGGAGCTGTTTTTT. The encoded protein is CSARESSGRNTGELFF.

The chain links TRBV19 to TRBJ2-1, with 15 nucleotides matching TRBD2. Germline loops: CDR1 LNHDA, CDR2 SQIVND (reference sequence). Germline trimming cut 7 bases from V and 8 bases from J; bases unmatched to any gene: 15. The CDR3 is 18 amino acids. The CDR3 region is CASNLGLAGGPGTYEQFF. The CDR3 region has the DNA TGTGCCAGTAACCTTGGACTAGCGGGAGGGCCTGGGACATATGAGCAGTTCTTC.

This clonotype has more than one count but fewer than ten. This chain uses TRBV5-1 with TRBJ2-3; 10 positions agree with TRBD1. The CDR3 is made up of 18 amino acids. In germline, CDR1 is SGHRS, CDR2 YFSETQ. The junction had 12 bases not matched to a gene; V was cut back by 0 bases and J by 5 bases. Written as DNA, the CDR3 is TGCGCCAGCAGCTTGGACGGTAGACAGGGGGCTTTTCAAGATACGCAGTATTTT. Its protein is CASSLDGRQGAFQDTQYF.

This clonotype occurred a few times. The gene calls are TRBV15 and TRBJ2-1, with D unresolved. Trimming took off 3 bases at V and 7 bases at J, with 13 bases between the two ends. The CDR3 loop spans 14 amino acids. Germline V gene sequence: CDR1 LNHNV, CDR2 YYDKDF (reference sequence). The CDR3 reads CATSSNVAHNEQFF. The CDR3 region has the DNA TGTGCCACCAGCAGTAACGTCGCGCATAATGAGCAGTTCTTC.

In its sample, this clonotype was seen many times. This chain joins TRBV6-1 and TRBJ2-7; possible D gene TRBD1, 6 bases. V shed 3 bases and J shed 1 base, with 7 bases lying between them. This CDR3 is built from 13 residues. Germline-derived CDR1 and CDR2 are MNHNS and SASEGT. CDR3 coding DNA: TGTGCCAGCAGTGAGACAGGATCCTACGAGCAGTACTTC. Translation gives CASSETGSYEQYF.

In its sample, this clonotype was seen many times. V gene TRBV12-3 or TRBV12-4 combines with J gene TRBJ2-3; D gene ambiguous. The CDR3 length is 14 residues. The ends were cut back, 6 bases at V and 2 bases at J, with 12 bases in the middle. The CDR3 DNA reads TGTGCCAGCAGCTACCTGACTTACACAGATACGCAGTATTTT. Protein: CASSYLTYTDTQYF.

This clonotype was seen many times. This chain uses TRBV20-1 with TRBJ1-2; no definite D call. CDR3 length: 13 amino acids. The V end was cut by 2 bases, the J end by 4 bases, with 11 bases between. In germline, CDR1 is DFQATT, CDR2 SNEGSKA (reference sequence). The CDR3 here is CSARRQITYGYTF. The CDR3 DNA sequence: TGCAGTGCTAGAAGGCAGATAACCTATGGCTACACCTTC.

This clonotype has ten or more counts. CDR3 nucleotide sequence: TGCAGCGTTGTGGGACTAGCGGGAGGAGGCGAGCAGTACTTC. As protein: CSVVGLAGGGEQYF. The chain carries TRBV29-1 and TRBJ2-7; TRBD2 aligns across 15 bases. Unmatched junction bases numbered 4, after V lost 4 bases and J lost 6 bases. CDR3 length: 14 amino acids. Per the germline V gene, CDR1 is SQVTM and CDR2 is ANQGSEA.

The sample holds many counts of this clonotype. This chain links TRBV4-1 with TRBJ2-1; D call uncertain. The CDR3 is 16 amino acids. In germline, CDR1 is MGHRA, CDR2 YSYEKL. V was shortened by 2 bases and J by 8 bases, with 19 bases between the two germline ends. The CDR3 DNA is TGCGCCAGCAGCCAAAATCATCCCCTTAACTGGGATGAGCAGTTCTTC. It encodes CASSQNHPLNWDEQFF.

Only a few counts were recorded for this clonotype. This rearrangement joins TRBV7-9 to TRBJ1-2; D is unclear. The CDR3 is 16 residues long. V was cut by 0 bases and J by 2 bases, with 13 bases left in between. From germline, CDR1 is SEHNR and CDR2 FQNEAQ (reference sequence). The CDR3 DNA follows: TGTGCCAGCAGCTTAGCCCCGACCAGTCTGAACTATGGCTACACCTTC. Amino acid sequence: CASSLAPTSLNYGYTF.

Comments on this clonotype: This may arise from a read error, as a much more abundant clone is one base away. V gene TRBV5-1 combines with J gene TRBJ2-1; the match to TRBD2 covers 10 bases. Per germline, CDR1 SGHRS and CDR2 YFSETQ. The CDR3 is 20 amino acids. The CDR3 loop reads CASSFGPIGAGGPSYNDQFF. In nucleotides, the CDR3 is TGCGCCAGCAGCTTTGGACCCATCGGAGCGGGAGGGCCCTCCTACAATGATCAGTTCTTC.

The sample holds many counts of this clonotype. This chain connects TRBV11-2 to TRBJ1-1; no definite D call. This CDR3 comprises 14 residues. V was cut by 0 bases and J by 1 base, with 6 bases left in between. Germline CDR1 and CDR2: SGHAT and FQNNGV. The DNA of the CDR3 is TGTGCCAGCAGCTTAGAAGACGGGAACACTGAAGCTTTCTTT. Its translation: CASSLEDGNTEAFF.

V is TRBV18 and J is TRBJ2-3, with unresolved D. Germline V gives CDR1 KGHSH, CDR2 LQKENI. This CDR3 is built from 17 residues. Between the trimmed V and J ends, which lost 4 bases and 0 bases, there was a span of 17 bases. CDR3 sequence: CASSRAFGWYSTDTQYF. CDR3 coding DNA: TGTGCCAGCTCACGAGCCTTTGGCTGGTATAGCACAGATACGCAGTATTTT.

This clonotype was seen more than once but under ten times. This may arise from a read error, as a much more abundant clone is one base away. Here the CDR3 omits its conserved ending phenylalanine or tryptophan, so a read error is the likely source. The V gene is TRBV2, the J gene TRBJ2-1; perhaps TRBD1 as D (6 bases). CDR3 length: 13 amino acids. Germline V gene data show CDR1 as SNHLY and CDR2 as FYNNEI. V gave up 6 bases and J gave up 6 bases, with 12 bases separating them. In nucleotides, the CDR3 is TGTGCCAGCAGGAACAGGGTCCCCAATGAGCAGTTCCTC. It codes for CASRNRVPNEQFL.